What follows is one TCR beta chain and its context. Its antigen remains unknown. These data belong to a study of T cells after yellow fever vaccination. Study information: Libraries from low-cell-number fractions were prepared with the SMART-Seq v4 Ultra Low Input RNA kit. Findings of the study overall: Detected again after the booster were most primary-vaccination clones, at about 96% CD4 and around 91% CD8.

UMIs and a universal primer site were added when TCR cDNA was made by 5'RACE template switching. TCRdb re-derived calls from the 5' RACE reads in MiXCR, one entry per CDR3 protein. This sample yields 500,000 to 700,000 distinct CDR3 sequences, of which less than 20% are seen a single time; 14% belongs to the top ten. V lost 6 bases, J lost 5 bases, and 11 bases stayed unmatched. CDR1 and CDR2 from the germline V gene are MNHEY and SVGEGT. The CDR3 spans 15 residues. Source: PBMCs, taken 15 days after the yellow fever booster vaccination. The rearrangement joins TRBV6-2 or TRBV6-3 to TRBJ2-7; 9 bases align to TRBD2. The receptor was derived from a man aged 25 to 45 who received the YFV17D yellow fever vaccine. CDR3 bases: TGTGCCAGCAGATCATTGGGCGGGAGGGCCCACGAGCAGTACTTC. This codes for CASRSLGGRAHEQYF.